This entry is about one T cell receptor beta chain. CDR1 is LNHDA and CDR2 is SQIVND in the germline V gene (reference sequence). The germline V and J ends were trimmed by 10 bases and 10 bases, with 17 bases remaining between them. This CDR3 comprises 13 residues. Here immunoSEQ multiplex PCR was the method, and the copy in TCRdb shows in-frame clones only, minus some. Found here are more than 150,000 clones, about 80% of them singletons; the top ten hold about 2.8%. These data originate in a study of cytomegalovirus exposure and HLA in healthy donors. This chain connects TRBV19 to TRBJ1-6; tentative D call: TRBD1 (6 bases). Sequenced: PBMCs. The sequence derives from a woman younger than 35 in good health and CMV-seropositive. Here the CDR3 reads CATAGDGVSPLHF. CDR3 DNA sequence: TGTGCCACTGCAGGGGATGGTGTATCACCCCTCCACTTT.